These 16 T cell receptor beta chains were all obtained from the same sample, sequenced in a study of blood T cell repertoires in COVID-19. Sequencing was performed with immunoSEQ multiplex PCR; in TCRdb, only in-frame clones are kept and a portion is missing. The data show about 46,000 clones, 83% seen once. Sequencing input: peripheral blood. These receptors were obtained from a woman aged 80 or over with acute or convalescent COVID-19.

J is TRBJ2-7 and V is TRBV11-3; 10 bases are a match to TRBD1. This CDR3 is built from 15 residues. The germline gives CDR1 SGHNT, CDR2 YENEEA. V gave up 6 bases and J gave up 6 bases; unmatched junction bases: 11. CDR3 protein: CASSPSGTGDFEQYF. The CDR3 region has the DNA TGTGCCAGCAGTCCATCCGGGACAGGGGACTTCGAGCAGTACTTC. Full variable domain (outside the CDR3, taken from reference TRBV11-3 and TRBJ2-7): EAGVVQSPRYKIIEKKQPVAFWCNPISGHNTLYWYLQNLGQGPELLIRYENEEAVDDSQLPKDRFSAERLKGVDSTLKIQPAELGDSAVYLCASSPSGTGDFEQYFGPGTRLTVT.

The chain is built from TRBV6-6 and TRBJ1-4; D possibly corresponds to TRBD1 (6 bases). The CDR3 extends over 17 amino acids. Germline V gives CDR1 MNHNY, CDR2 SVGAGI (reference sequence). Trimming took 5 bases from V and 4 from J, leaving 20 bases between them. The CDR3 nucleotides are TGTGCCAGCAGTCCCGTTGGAGTCCAGGGACATAATGAAAAACTGTTTTTT. Translating gives CASSPVGVQGHNEKLFF.

This chain links TRBV19 with TRBJ2-3; the match to TRBD2 covers 7 bases. Germline-derived CDR1 and CDR2 are LNHDA and SQIVND (reference sequence). The CDR3 length is 19 residues. V dropped 6 bases and J dropped 2; count of bases not matched to a gene: 20. CDR3 bases: TGTGCCAGTAGCTCTTGGGTCGGCCCACTAGCGAAAGTCACAGATACGCAGTATTTT. Translation gives CASSSWVGPLAKVTDTQYF.

The rearrangement joins TRBV12-3 or TRBV12-4 to TRBJ2-3; 8 nucleotides align to TRBD1. The CDR3 has 12 amino acids. V lost 8 bases, J lost 3 bases, and 1 base stayed unmatched. CDR3 sequence reads: CASGQGTDTQYF. CDR3 sequence (DNA): TGTGCCAGCGGACAGGGAACAGATACGCAGTATTTT.

The gene calls are TRBV6-5 and TRBJ2-6; TRBD1 matches at 7 bases. The CDR3 covers 15 residues. Germline trimming cut 4 bases from V and 2 bases from J; bases unmatched to any gene: 2. Germline loops: CDR1 MNHEY, CDR2 SVGAGI. The CDR3 is CASSSQGTGANVLTF. The CDR3 region has the DNA TGTGCCAGCAGTTCACAGGGGACTGGGGCCAACGTCCTGACTTTC.

This clone was recorded only once. The chain employs TRBV27 and TRBJ2-5; 15 nucleotides agree with TRBD2. This CDR3 has 18 residues. Germline loops: CDR1 MNHEY, CDR2 SMNVEV (reference sequence). The V segment lost 6 bases and the J segment 2 bases; nucleotides outside the gene matches: 10. In nucleotides, the CDR3 is TGTGCCAGCAGCTCAGGACTAGCGGGGGGGCCGGGGCAAGAGACCCAGTACTTC. This codes for CASSSGLAGGPGQETQYF.

The rearrangement joins TRBV6-4 to TRBJ1-2; D is uncertain. Trimming shortened V by 0 bases and J by 7 bases, and 9 bases separated the two germline ends. This CDR3 comprises 13 residues. CDR1 is MRHNA, CDR2 SNTAGT, per germline. CDR3 region: CASSDSRQSGYTF. The CDR3 nucleotides are TGTGCCAGCAGTGACTCGCGGCAGTCTGGCTACACCTTC.

The gene calls are TRBV6-6 and TRBJ1-2, with D possibly being TRBD1 (6 bases). The V end lost 4 bases, the J end lost 8 bases, and 14 bases lay between the germline ends. Germline V CDR1 and CDR2: MNHNY, SVGAGI (reference sequence). CDR3 length: 13 residues. CDR3 in DNA: TGTGCCAGCAGTTCCCGACAGGTCTTAGGCTACACCTTC. This gives the protein CASSSRQVLGYTF.

V gene TRBV29-1 combines with J gene TRBJ1-2; no reliable D call. CDR3 length: 11 amino acids. The V end lost 6 bases, the J end lost 6 bases, and 11 bases lay between the germline ends. The germline V gene encodes CDR1 SQVTM and CDR2 ANQGSEA. This CDR3 reads CSVEGINGYTF. In nucleotides, the CDR3 is TGCAGCGTCGAGGGCATAAATGGCTACACCTTC.

The chain has TRBV5-8 and TRBJ1-5, with TRBD1 matching 7 bases. The germline gives CDR1 SGHTS, CDR2 YDEGEE. Trimming took 3 bases from V and 2 from J; bases not matched to a gene: 14. This CDR3 is 18 amino acids long. Here the CDR3 reads CASSSPGQKDFGNQPQHF. The CDR3 DNA reads TGTGCCAGCAGCTCCCCGGGACAGAAGGATTTTGGCAATCAGCCCCAGCATTTT.

The V and J genes are TRBV11-2 and TRBJ2-3, with TRBD2 matching 10 bases. The CDR3 consists of 19 residues. V shed 5 bases, J shed 2 bases, and the junction held 16 bases outside the gene matches. Germline V gene lookup returns CDR1 SGHAT and CDR2 FQNNGV. In DNA, the CDR3 is TGTGCCAGCAGCCCCTTAGCGGGGGGTTCCAGTGGACACACAGATACGCAGTATTTT. Translating it yields CASSPLAGGSSGHTDTQYF. The entire variable domain, with the rest obtained from reference TRBV11-2 and TRBJ2-3, is as follows: EAGVAQSPRYKIIEKRQSVAFWCNPISGHATLYWYQQILGQGPKLLIQFQNNGVVDDSQLPKDRFSAERLKGVDSTLKIQPAKLEDSAVYLCASSPLAGGSSGHTDTQYFGPGTRLTVL.

This clone was found a few times. The CDR3 DNA sequence: TGTGCCAGCAGCCCGGGACAGCGCTATGGCTACACCTTC. It specifies CASSPGQRYGYTF. The V and J genes are TRBV7-9 and TRBJ1-2, with TRBD1 matching 7 bases. CDR1 is SEHNR and CDR2 is FQNEAQ in the germline V gene (reference sequence). V shed 5 bases, J shed 4 bases, and the junction held 4 bases outside the gene matches. The CDR3 is 13 residues long.

The chain employs TRBV7-2 and TRBJ1-6; 7 bases align to TRBD1. Trimming took 4 bases from V and 7 from J; bases not matched to a gene: 13. This CDR3 region has 17 residues. Germline-derived CDR1 and CDR2 are SGHTA and FQGNSA. The CDR3 loop reads CASSSGQNRGGNSPLHF. The CDR3 region has the DNA TGTGCCAGCAGCTCAGGACAAAACAGGGGTGGCAATTCACCCCTCCACTTT.

The V gene is TRBV3-1 (or the pseudogene TRBV3-2), the J gene TRBJ2-7; the match to TRBD1 covers 8 bases. V gave up 0 bases and J gave up 8 bases; unmatched junction bases: 3. This CDR3 has 13 residues. CDR1 is LGHDT, CDR2 YNNKEL, per germline (reference sequence). CDR3 region: CASSQDRDRQQYF. DNA for the CDR3: TGTGCCAGCAGCCAAGACCGGGACAGGCAGCAGTACTTC.

The chain is built from TRBV30 and TRBJ1-5, with 7 bases matching TRBD1. The CDR3 spans 14 residues. The V segment lost 0 bases and the J segment 5 bases; nucleotides outside the gene matches: 4. CDR1 GTSNPN and CDR2 SVGIG come from the germline V gene (reference sequence). CDR3 bases: TGTGCCTGGAGTGTACAGGGGTTCGATCAGCCCCAGCATTTT. Translation: CAWSVQGFDQPQHF.

This CDR3 reads CASSLVGAGENNEQFF. CDR3 bases: TGTGCCAGCAGCTTGGTTGGTGCGGGGGAAAACAATGAGCAGTTCTTC. The chain couples TRBV5-4 to TRBJ2-1; 7 bases are a match to TRBD2. J was trimmed by 5 bases and V by 0 bases; bases with no gene match: 8. The germline V gene encodes CDR1 SGHNT and CDR2 YYREEE (reference sequence). This CDR3 is built from 16 residues.